The next 20 T cell receptor beta chains were all read from a single sample in a study of CD8+ T cells in alopecia areata. The study sorted pooled cutaneous lymph node cells by CD4, CD8alpha, NKG2D, NKG2ACE and other markers. cDNA serving as the sequencing template came from extracted, reverse transcribed RNA. Assay used: immunoSEQ multiplex PCR; TCRdb lists only in-frame clones, some missing. The sample presents roughly 260,000 clones, none singletons. Material for sequencing was CD4+ T cells sorted from a lymph node. The receptors come from a C3H/HeJ mouse with alopecia areata. The strain's MHC: H2-k.

As concerns this clone: Gene names and germline refer to mouse. The read falls 3 residues short of the CDR3 end, and the missing part is taken from the germline J gene. The gene calls are TRBV13-1 and TRBJ1-6; 7 nucleotides agree with TRBD1. TRBJ1-6 has ORF status, its function being uncertain. The CDR3 loop spans 14 amino acids. CDR1 and CDR2 from the germline V gene are NSHNY and SYGAGN. The V segment lost 9 bases and the J segment 1 base; nucleotides outside the gene matches: 4. The CDR3 loop reads CATTGQSYNSPLYF. Partial CDR3 DNA: TGTGCCACCACGGGACAGTCCTATAATTCGCCC.

As for this clone: Genes and germline are mouse. Read coverage stops 4 residues before the CDR3 terminus; the germline J gene supplies the remainder. The V and J genes are TRBV5 and TRBJ2-3; tentatively, D is TRBD1 (5 bases). Germline V CDR1 and CDR2: LGHNA, YNLKQL (reference sequence). Trimming left V 0 bases short and J 0 bases short, with 13 bases between. The CDR3 consists of 17 residues. CDR3 DNA, as far as it was read: TGTGCCAGCAGCCAAGACGCATGGACAACTAGTGCAGAA. This codes for CASSQDAWTTSAE. The CDR3 reads in full as CASSQDAWTTSAETLYF.

This clone was picked up a small number of times. The gene symbols are mouse symbols. The read halts 4 residues ahead of the CDR3 end, with the missing end drawn from the germline J gene. In the same sample, other DNA sequences code for this CDR3. The chain combines TRBV13-2 with TRBJ1-1, with no clear D. Trimming shortened V by 0 bases and J by 3 bases, and 3 bases separated the two germline ends. Germline V gene lookup returns CDR1 NNHNN and CDR2 SYGAGS (reference sequence). The length of the CDR3 is 12 residues. The CDR3 bases that were read are TGTGCCAGCGGTGATGCTGACACA. This translates into CASGDADT. The CDR3 as a whole reads CASGDADTEVFF.

As to this clone: Gene names are mouse gene names. The CDR3 goes on 4 residues after the read ends, and that part is filled in from the germline J gene. The chain couples TRBV13-3 to TRBJ2-3, with 7 bases lining up with TRBD1. The CDR3 is 15 residues long. Trimming took 4 bases from V and 1 from J; bases not matched to a gene: 6. Germline V gene lookup returns CDR1 NNHDY and CDR2 SYVADS. The CDR3 here is CASSLDREGAETLYF. The covered CDR3 bases are TGTGCCAGCAGTCTCGACAGGGAGGGTGCAGAA.

This clone was seen only a few times. All gene names here are mouse names. The sample holds other DNA sequences that translate to the same CDR3. The CDR3 is CASSPRDSYNSPLYF. The CDR3 bases that were read are TGTGCCAGCAGCCCCCGGGACAGTTATAATTCGCCC. This sequence joins TRBV5 and TRBJ1-6, with 7 bases identical to TRBD1. The sequenced fragment ends 3 residues before the CDR3 boundary, so the rest is inferred from the germline J gene. TRBJ1-6 is classed as an ORF, of uncertain function. V was clipped by 4 bases and J by 4 bases; unmatched bases: 4. CDR1 is LGHNA and CDR2 is YNLKQL in the germline V gene (reference sequence). The CDR3 is 15 amino acids.

Details on this clone: Gene names are the mouse ones. The read ends 4 residues early relative to the CDR3; the germline J gene fills the gap. This same CDR3 is encoded by further DNA sequences in the sample. This sequence joins TRBV1 and TRBJ2-1; 9 nucleotides line up with TRBD1. J lost 4 bases, V lost 4 bases, and 2 bases had no gene match. The germline V gene has CDR1 NSQYPW and CDR2 LRSPGD (reference sequence). CDR3 size: 14 residues. The DNA read from the CDR3 is TGCACCTGCAGTGGGGGACAGGGATATGCT. This codes for CTCSGGQGYA. The CDR3, in full, reads CTCSGGQGYAEQFF.

Turning to this clone: Here the gene names and germline are mouse. The read ends 4 residues before the CDR3 terminus; that terminus is restored from the germline J gene. The chain employs TRBV1 and TRBJ2-1; tentatively, D is TRBD1 (6 bases). Germline CDR1 and CDR2: NSQYPW and LRSPGD (reference sequence). This CDR3 contains 15 residues. V lost 0 bases, J lost 3 bases, and 9 bases lay in between. The chain's CDR3 is CTCSADAGVYAEQFF. The covered CDR3 bases are TGCACCTGCAGTGCAGACGCAGGGGTCTATGCT.

As regards this clone: Genes and germline come from the mouse. Sequencing ends 4 residues short of the CDR3 end; the germline J gene provides the rest. This rearrangement joins TRBV31 to TRBJ2-3, with 12 bases identical to TRBD2. Germline lookup yields CDR1 GKSSPN and CDR2 SITVG. This CDR3 is built from 17 residues. Trimming cost V 0 bases and J 0 bases; bases outside gene matches: 4. This CDR3 reads CAWSLGTGGTSAETLYF. CDR3 DNA, as far as it was read: TGTGCCTGGAGTCTGGGGACTGGGGGGACTAGTGCAGAA.

About this clone itself: Mouse gene names and germline throughout. The CDR3 extends 4 residues past the end of the read, so its final part is completed from the germline J gene. Other nucleotide sequences from this sample produce the same CDR3. The rearrangement links TRBV19 to TRBJ2-2; TRBD1 matches 12 bases. This CDR3 is 15 amino acids long. Trimming took 5 bases from V and 2 from J; bases not matched to a gene: 1. Germline V gene data show CDR1 as FNHDT and CDR2 as SITEND (reference sequence). The CDR3: CASRGTGGNTGQLYF. The sequenced CDR3 bases are TGTGCCAGCAGAGGGACAGGGGGCAACACCGGG.

This clone was counted many times. Any gene name here is a mouse gene name. The sequence runs out 4 residues before the end of the CDR3; the remainder is reconstructed from the germline J gene. The chain combines TRBV17 with TRBJ2-2; TRBD1 aligns across 7 bases. CDR3 size: 15 residues. V dropped 6 bases and J dropped 0; count of bases not matched to a gene: 4. Looked up from germline, CDR1 is MNHDT and CDR2 is YYDKIL. This CDR3 reads CASSPGTANTGQLYF. The DNA read from the CDR3 is TGTGCTAGCAGCCCCGGGACAGCAAACACCGGG.

This clone appeared a few times. Genes and germline come from the mouse. The CDR3 is cut off 4 residues early in the read; its end comes from the germline J gene. The chain has TRBV13-1 and TRBJ2-7; possibly TRBD1 for D (6 bases). The CDR3 sequence is 12 residues long. Germline values: CDR1 NSHNY, CDR2 SYGAGN. The CDR3 protein is CASRMDSYEQYF. The CDR3 DNA, read in part, is TGTGCCAGCAGGATGGACAGTTAT.

As concerns this clone: Genes and germline come from the mouse. Coverage ceases 4 residues before the CDR3 finishes, and the germline J gene fills in the end. V usage is TRBV17 and J usage is TRBJ2-7, with 7 bases aligning to TRBD1. With V trimmed by 5 bases and J by 0 bases, 4 bases remained unmatched. Germline assignment: CDR1 MNHDT and CDR2 YYDKIL. There are 14 residues in the CDR3. CDR3 region: CASSPRGNSYEQYF. The CDR3 bases that were read are TGTGCTAGCAGTCCCAGGGGGAACTCCTAT.

This clone was observed a few times. Germline and genes: mouse. Other DNA sequences within the sample encode an identical CDR3. The CDR3 DNA, read in part, is TGTGCCAGCAGTATCAGAGCCTAT. This encodes CASSIRAY. The complete CDR3 protein is CASSIRAYEQYF. The genes are TRBV19 and TRBJ2-7; D is uncertain. The read ends 4 residues shy of where the CDR3 ends; the end is completed using the germline J gene. CDR1 and CDR2 from the germline V gene are FNHDT and SITEND (reference sequence). The V gene lost 2 bases and the J gene lost 2 bases, with 5 bases spanning the gap. The CDR3 consists of 12 residues.

This clone was seen a handful of times. Gene names are the mouse ones. The read halts 4 residues ahead of the CDR3 end, with the missing end drawn from the germline J gene. The genes are TRBV1 and TRBJ2-7, with TRBD1 identical over 8 bases. The CDR3 is made up of 14 amino acids. Looked up from germline, CDR1 is NSQYPW and CDR2 is LRSPGD (reference sequence). The CDR3 protein is CTCSAGQGAHEQYF. Partial CDR3 DNA: TGCACCTGCAGTGCAGGCCAGGGGGCGCAT. Complete variable domain (other parts from reference TRBV1 and TRBJ2-7): VTLLEQNPRWRLVPRGQAVNLRCILKNSQYPWMSWYQQDLQKQLQWLFTLRSPGDKEVKSLPGADYLATRVTDTELRLQVANMSQGRTLYCTCSAGQGAHEQYFGPGTRLTVL.

This clone was seen only a few times. Gene names denote mouse genes. The CDR3 end falls 4 residues outside the read, so it is completed with the germline J gene. Other DNA sequences of this sample code for an identical CDR3. This chain joins TRBV31 and TRBJ1-1; D not resolved. Germline V CDR1 and CDR2: GKSSPN, SITVG. CDR3 size: 11 residues. The CDR3 loop reads CAWSQGPEVFF. The covered CDR3 bases are TGTGCCTGGAGTCAGGGTCCA.

A few counts support this clone. This may arise from a read error, as a much more abundant clone is one base away. Any gene name here is a mouse gene name. The observed sequence ends 4 residues before the CDR3 terminus, with the missing tail filled in from the germline J gene. The chain joins TRBV19 to TRBJ2-2, with 8 bases matching TRBD1. In germline, CDR1 is FNHDT, CDR2 SITEND (reference sequence). The CDR3 length is 13 residues. Trimming at V came to 5 bases and at J to 3 bases, leaving 0 bases not matched to a gene. Partial CDR3 DNA: TGTGCCAGCAGGGACAGGGACACCGGG. As protein: CASRDRDTG. In full, the CDR3 reads CASRDRDTGQLYF.

This clone showed up just a few times. Germline and genes: mouse. The read finishes 4 residues shy of the CDR3 end, and the germline J gene is used to complete it. Other DNA sequences in this sample translate to the same CDR3. The V call is TRBV19, the J call TRBJ2-1, with 10 positions matching TRBD1. This CDR3 is built from 15 residues. V lost 2 bases, J lost 3 bases, and 2 bases stayed unmatched. CDR1 is FNHDT and CDR2 is SITEND in the germline V gene (reference sequence). The CDR3 reads CASSIRTGGYAEQFF. The sequenced part of the CDR3 DNA is TGTGCCAGCAGTATCCGGACAGGGGGCTATGCT.

This clone was seen only a few times. Gene names follow the mouse nomenclature. CDR3: CASSEGSQNTLYF. The covered CDR3 bases are TGTGCCAGCAGTGAAGGGAGTCAAAAC. V and J are TRBV13-3 and TRBJ2-4, with D uncertain. Sequencing ends 4 residues short of the CDR3 end; the germline J gene provides the rest. V was trimmed by 2 bases and J by 0 bases, leaving 4 bases between them. The CDR3 is made up of 13 amino acids. The germline V gene encodes CDR1 NNHDY and CDR2 SYVADS.

On this clone itself: The genes and germline here are from mouse. The CDR3 end lies 4 residues beyond the end of the read and is filled in from the germline J gene. At the DNA level, this CDR3 is encoded by other sequences in the same sample as well. The chain recombines TRBV13-2 with TRBJ2-1; 10 bases line up with TRBD2. Germline V gene lookup returns CDR1 NNHNN and CDR2 SYGAGS (reference sequence). The CDR3 loop spans 14 amino acids. J gave up 1 base and V 5 bases, and 0 bases lay outside the gene matches. This CDR3 reads CASGTGGNYAEQFF. CDR3 DNA, as far as it was read: TGTGCCAGCGGGACTGGGGGGAACTATGCT.

The table lists this clone with a few counts. Gene names follow the mouse nomenclature. The CDR3 end lies 4 residues beyond the end of the read and is filled in from the germline J gene. The gene calls are TRBV1 and TRBJ1-1, with 8 bases that match TRBD1. The V gene's germline CDR1 is NSQYPW and CDR2 LRSPGD (reference sequence). The CDR3 has 12 residues. The DNA read from the CDR3 is TGCACCTGCAGTGAGGGACAGGAA. Translated: CTCSEGQE. The entire CDR3 reads CTCSEGQEEVFF.